Reported below is one TCR beta chain. Its antigen is not identified. From the reads, TCRdb called clonotypes with MiXCR, one entry per CDR3 protein. The table includes about 770,000 distinct CDR3 sequences, 29% detected once. The data were taken from a study of T cell repertoires in cytomegalovirus infection. For the study at large: Well-studied HLA-B-restricted CMV epitopes were used in the study alongside recently identified HLA-C-restricted ones.

The CDR3 consists of 16 residues. The germline CDR1 and CDR2 sequences are SQVTM and ANQGSEA. V dropped 6 bases and J dropped 0 bases, with 15 bases sitting between them. The sequencing here drew on cultured CD8+ T cells from PBMCs, taken from culture after CMV antigen stimulation. The rearrangement uses TRBV29-1 and TRBJ2-6; D unresolved. The source is a human donor in good health (CMV status not recorded). Some clones in this sample may be carry-over from other donors' samples. In DNA, the CDR3 is TGCAGCGTGTACATTGCTGGGCTCTCTGGGGCCAACGTCCTGACTTTC. It is translated as CSVYIAGLSGANVLTF.